Each of the 10 T cell receptor beta chains below was sequenced from the same sample in a study of blood T cell repertoires in COVID-19. Sequenced by immunoSEQ multiplex PCR; TCRdb stores in-frame clones only, minus some. The sample includes 70,000 to 85,000 clones, about 86% of them seen just once. Sequenced: peripheral blood. The receptors come from a man older than 75 with active or convalescent COVID-19.

The chain is built from TRBV24-1 and TRBJ2-5, with a weak D call TRBD2 (5 bases). This CDR3 comprises 14 residues. Looked up from germline, CDR1 is KGHDR and CDR2 is SFDVKD. V lost 2 bases and J lost 0, with 6 bases in between. This chain's CDR3 is CATSDSDYQETQYF. The DNA of the CDR3 is TGTGCCACCAGTGATTCGGACTACCAAGAGACCCAGTACTTC.

The chain employs TRBV4-1 and TRBJ1-1; possible D gene TRBD1, 6 bases. This CDR3 contains 14 residues. Trimming stripped 0 bases from V and 4 bases from J, with 9 bases between. Germline-derived CDR1 and CDR2 are MGHRA and YSYEKL. The CDR3 is CASSQDRGGTEAFF. The CDR3 nucleotides read TGCGCCAGCAGCCAAGACAGGGGTGGCACTGAAGCTTTCTTT.

This sequence joins TRBV30 and TRBJ2-2; D is possibly TRBD1 (6 bases). CDR3 length equals 16 residues. In germline, CDR1 is GTSNPN, CDR2 SVGIG (reference sequence). V lost 3 bases, J lost 8 bases, and 22 bases lay in between. This CDR3 is CAWRPPGQRRRGELFF. The CDR3 nucleotides read TGTGCCTGGAGGCCTCCGGGACAAAGAAGAAGGGGGGAGCTGTTTTTT.

This clone has just one count. This chain connects TRBV2 to TRBJ2-3, with 9 bases that match TRBD1. Germline CDR1 SNHLY, CDR2 FYNNEI. With V trimmed by 5 bases and J by 1 base, 4 bases remained unmatched. This CDR3 has 15 amino acids. The CDR3 region has the DNA TGTGCCAGCAGTCCTAGACAGGGGGGCACAGATACGCAGTATTTT. Residues: CASSPRQGGTDTQYF.

The V gene is TRBV19, the J gene TRBJ1-6; 8 nucleotides match TRBD1. The CDR3 has 17 residues. The germline V gene has CDR1 LNHDA and CDR2 SQIVND (reference sequence). After removal of 6 bases from V and 2 bases from J, the junction contained 9 bases not matched to a gene. This CDR3 reads CASRLVGQGPYNSPLHF. CDR3 nucleotides: TGTGCCAGTAGGCTCGTCGGACAGGGCCCCTATAATTCACCCCTCCACTTT.

This clone appeared once. The chain employs TRBV30 and TRBJ2-5; 11 bases align to TRBD2. CDR1 is GTSNPN, CDR2 SVGIG, per germline (reference sequence). The CDR3 has 14 residues. The V and J ends lost 6 bases and 5 bases, in that order; junction bases with no gene match: 8. This CDR3 is CACSGGGSWETQYF. The CDR3 DNA follows: TGTGCCTGTAGCGGGGGGGGCTCGTGGGAGACCCAGTACTTC.

This chain joins TRBV5-1 and TRBJ2-7, with 8 bases identical to TRBD1. Germline values: CDR1 SGHRS, CDR2 YFSETQ. The J segment lost 0 bases and the V segment lost 1 base, leaving 3 bases of the junction unmatched. The CDR3 is made up of 15 amino acids. The DNA for the CDR3 is TGCGCCAGCAGCTTGATAGGACAGGGCTCCTACGAGCAGTACTTC. Its protein product is CASSLIGQGSYEQYF.

V gene TRBV24-1 combines with J gene TRBJ2-6, with TRBD2 matching 13 bases. Germline values: CDR1 KGHDR, CDR2 SFDVKD. The CDR3 extends over 18 amino acids. The trim removed 6 bases at V and 2 bases at J, leaving 6 bases unmatched. The DNA of the CDR3 is TGTGCCACCAGTCGCGGGACTAGCGGGAACACTGGGGCCAACGTCCTGACTTTC. Amino acids: CATSRGTSGNTGANVLTF.

The rearrangement uses TRBV6-5 and TRBJ1-1; D may be TRBD1 (6 bases). CDR3 length: 13 amino acids. Trimming left V 7 bases short and J 4 bases short, with 13 bases between. The germline V gene has CDR1 MNHEY and CDR2 SVGAGI. The CDR3 reads CASTTGFSTEAFF. The CDR3 nucleotides read TGTGCCAGCACTACAGGGTTTAGCACTGAAGCTTTCTTT.

The CDR3 nucleotides read TGTGCCAGCCGGACAGGGGGCCACGAGCAGTACTTC. This sequence encodes CASRTGGHEQYF. The rearrangement joins TRBV3-1 (or the pseudogene TRBV3-2) to TRBJ2-7; 11 bases agree with TRBD1. V lost 8 bases to trimming and J lost 5 bases; unmatched junction nucleotides: 2. Looked up from germline, CDR1 is LGHDT and CDR2 is YNNKEL (reference sequence). The CDR3 is 12 amino acids.